This record covers a single T cell receptor beta chain. Its antigen is unknown. There are no base qualities to consult, and no much larger clone falls within one base. TCRbeta CDR3 regions were amplified from genomic DNA using the immunoSEQ Assay, a bias-controlled multiplex PCR. Processing in the source paper ran as follows. Nucleated cell counts per sample were estimated from amplification of reference gene primers within the assay. Sequence reads were collapsed and filtered to measure the absolute abundance of every unique TCRbeta CDR3 rearrangement. For each sample, productive Simpson clonality was calculated as the square root of Simpson's diversity index across productive rearrangements. Held by TCRdb, this immuneACCESS table contains in-frame sequences only and omits some clones. Under half of the omission traces to an unresolved V gene where checked; the cause of the rest is unknown. V and J calls and clone size are given by that table; D and trimming were obtained from the DNA. A total of hundreds of thousands of clones appear in this sample, just over 85% of them only once. Of the sample, around 10% is held by the ten largest clones.

At one collaborating source in Seattle, patients were enrolled during active infection and were followed longitudinally through the course of disease. Each collaborating institution followed its own protocols to collect whole blood in K2EDTA tubes. For TCRbeta analysis, collaborators shipped samples in one of three forms: frozen whole blood, isolated PBMCs, or DNA extracted from either of those sample types. These data come from a study of blood T cell repertoires in COVID-19 (dated by TCRdb to 2020 to 2022). Describing the broader study: The collaborator samples originated in the United States, Italy and Spain and spanned the acute and convalescent phases of COVID-19. Where available, HLA class I and class II types were obtained from metadata supplied by the sample provider rather than from assay-based typing. The prospective study material was composed of cDNA or gDNA derived from T cells, B-cell-depleted T cells, or PBMCs. The repertoires were released in a freely available public database meant as a resource for research on the immune response to SARS-CoV-2. The samples were drawn from two sources: the first 160 participants of the ongoing ImmuneRACE study, and 1,254 subjects contributed by 6 global collaborators. Subjects who had been exposed to COVID-19, were actively infected with it, or had recovered from it provided the deeply sampled blood TCRbeta repertoires that made up the dataset. The sample metadata nearly always contained a de-identified subject ID, COVID-19 status, age in years and sex. General findings and caveats noted by the study authors: The amount of clinical and demographic metadata varied by source and participant and was provided uncurated.

Its CDR3 holds 12 amino acids, cysteine through phenylalanine. CDR3 DNA only is kept here, 36 bases in frame from base 1. Relative to germline, V is missing 6 bases and J is missing 3 bases, with 4 bases of the junction outside any gene match. CDR1 is given as SQVTM and CDR2 as ANQGSEA, both from the germline V gene. The sample consisted of peripheral blood. The TCR sequence derives from a man aged 45-60 years with COVID-19, enrolled during active disease. The rearrangement combines TRBV29-1 with TRBJ1-1, with 7 bases matching TRBD1. The CDR3 protein sequence reads: CSVRQGYTEAFF. The nucleotides are TGCAGCGTCCGACAGGGTTACACTGAAGCTTTCTTT. Here the CDR3 is joined to the reference TRBV29-1 and TRBJ1-1 genes, and the full variable domain is: SAVISQKPSRDICQRGTSLTIQCQVDSQVTMMFWYRQQPGQSLTLIATANQGSEATYESGFVIDKFPISRPNLTFSTLTVSNMSPEDSSIYLCSVRQGYTEAFFGQGTRLTVV.